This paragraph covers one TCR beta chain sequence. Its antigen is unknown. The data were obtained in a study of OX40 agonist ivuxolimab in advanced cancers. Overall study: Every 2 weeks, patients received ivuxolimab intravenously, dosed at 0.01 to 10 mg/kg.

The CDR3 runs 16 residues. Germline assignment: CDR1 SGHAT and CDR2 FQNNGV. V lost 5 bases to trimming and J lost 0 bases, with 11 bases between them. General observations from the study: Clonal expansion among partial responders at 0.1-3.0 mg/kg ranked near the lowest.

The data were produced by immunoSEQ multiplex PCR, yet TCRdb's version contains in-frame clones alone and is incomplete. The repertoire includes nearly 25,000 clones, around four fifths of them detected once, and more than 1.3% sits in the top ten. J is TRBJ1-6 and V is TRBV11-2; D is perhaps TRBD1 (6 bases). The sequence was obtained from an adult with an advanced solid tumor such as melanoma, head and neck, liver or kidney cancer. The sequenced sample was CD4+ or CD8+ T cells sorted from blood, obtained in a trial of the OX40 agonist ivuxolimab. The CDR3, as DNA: TGTGCCAGCAGCGGGGACAAGAGCTCCTATAATTCACCCCTCCACTTT. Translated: CASSGDKSSYNSPLHF.